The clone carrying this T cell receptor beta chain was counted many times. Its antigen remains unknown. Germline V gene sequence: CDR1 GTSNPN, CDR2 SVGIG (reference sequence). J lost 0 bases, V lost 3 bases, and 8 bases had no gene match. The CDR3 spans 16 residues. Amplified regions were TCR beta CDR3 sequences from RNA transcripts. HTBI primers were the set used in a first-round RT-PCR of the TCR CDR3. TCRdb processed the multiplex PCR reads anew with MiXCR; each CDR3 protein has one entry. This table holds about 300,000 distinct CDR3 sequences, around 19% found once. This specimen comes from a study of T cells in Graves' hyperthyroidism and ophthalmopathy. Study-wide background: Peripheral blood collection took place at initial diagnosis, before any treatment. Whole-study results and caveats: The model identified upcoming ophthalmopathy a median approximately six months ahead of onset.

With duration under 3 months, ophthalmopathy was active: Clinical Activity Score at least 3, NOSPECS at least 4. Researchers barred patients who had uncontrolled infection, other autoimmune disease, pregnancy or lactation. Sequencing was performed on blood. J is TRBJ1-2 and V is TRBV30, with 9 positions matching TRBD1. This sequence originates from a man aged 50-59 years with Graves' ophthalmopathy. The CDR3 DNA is TGTGCCTGGAGCGGACAGGGGAGGGGGACTAACTATGGCTACACCTTC. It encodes CAWSGQGRGTNYGYTF.